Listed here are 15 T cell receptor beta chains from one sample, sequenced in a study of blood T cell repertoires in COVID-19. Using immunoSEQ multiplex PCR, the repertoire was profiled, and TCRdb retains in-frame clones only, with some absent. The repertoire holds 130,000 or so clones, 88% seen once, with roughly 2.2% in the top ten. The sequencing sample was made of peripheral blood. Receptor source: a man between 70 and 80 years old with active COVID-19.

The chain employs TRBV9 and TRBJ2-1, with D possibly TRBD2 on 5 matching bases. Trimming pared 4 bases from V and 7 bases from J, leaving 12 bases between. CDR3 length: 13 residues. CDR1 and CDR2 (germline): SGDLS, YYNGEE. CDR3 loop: CASSSDSRNEQFF. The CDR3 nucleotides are TGTGCCAGCAGCTCGGACTCTCGAAATGAGCAGTTCTTC.

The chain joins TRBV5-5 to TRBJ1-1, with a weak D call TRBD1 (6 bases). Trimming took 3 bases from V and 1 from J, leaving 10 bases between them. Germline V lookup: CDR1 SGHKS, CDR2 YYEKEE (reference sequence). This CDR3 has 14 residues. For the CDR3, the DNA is TGTGCCAGCAGCTCCAGGGGTCCGAACACTGAAGCTTTCTTT. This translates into CASSSRGPNTEAFF.

The CDR3 nucleotides are TGTGCCAGCAGCTGGGGCCGCGAGCAGTACTTC. Translating it yields CASSWGREQYF. The V call is TRBV7-2, the J call TRBJ2-7; maybe TRBD1 (5 bases). The CDR3 totals 11 residues. Germline assignment: CDR1 SGHTA and CDR2 FQGNSA. V lost 4 bases and J 6 bases, leaving 7 bases between the germline ends.

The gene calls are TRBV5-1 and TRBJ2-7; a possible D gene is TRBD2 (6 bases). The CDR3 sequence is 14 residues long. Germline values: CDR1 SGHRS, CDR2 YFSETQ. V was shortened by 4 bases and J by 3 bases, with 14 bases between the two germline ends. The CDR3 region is CASSLRDFYYEQYF. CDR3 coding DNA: TGCGCCAGCAGCCTCCGGGACTTTTACTACGAGCAGTACTTC.

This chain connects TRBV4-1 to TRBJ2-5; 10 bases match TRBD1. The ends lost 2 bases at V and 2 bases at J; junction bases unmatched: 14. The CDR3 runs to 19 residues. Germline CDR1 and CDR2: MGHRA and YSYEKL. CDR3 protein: CASSQSSDRGSLLQETQYF. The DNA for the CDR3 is TGCGCCAGCAGCCAATCCTCGGACAGGGGGTCCTTATTACAAGAGACCCAGTACTTC.

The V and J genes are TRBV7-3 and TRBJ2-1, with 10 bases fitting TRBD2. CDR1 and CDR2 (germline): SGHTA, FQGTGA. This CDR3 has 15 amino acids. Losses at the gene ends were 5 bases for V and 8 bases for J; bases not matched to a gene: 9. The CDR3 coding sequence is TGTGCCAGCAGCCCGTCTAGCGGGAGAGTCTATGAGCAGTTCTTC. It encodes CASSPSSGRVYEQFF.

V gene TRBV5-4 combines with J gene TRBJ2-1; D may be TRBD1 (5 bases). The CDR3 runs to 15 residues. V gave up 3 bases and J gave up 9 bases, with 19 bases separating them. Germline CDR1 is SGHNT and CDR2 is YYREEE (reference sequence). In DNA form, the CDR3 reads TGTGCCAGCAGCTCGCCAGGGCTTGGGCGCGGTGAGCAGTTCTTC. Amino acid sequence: CASSSPGLGRGEQFF.

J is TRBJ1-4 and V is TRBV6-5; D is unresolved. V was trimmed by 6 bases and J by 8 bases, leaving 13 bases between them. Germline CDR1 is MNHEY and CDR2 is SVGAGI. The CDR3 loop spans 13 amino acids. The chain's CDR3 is CASSREMKEKLFF. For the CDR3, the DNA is TGTGCCAGCAGCCGTGAGATGAAGGAAAAACTGTTTTTT.

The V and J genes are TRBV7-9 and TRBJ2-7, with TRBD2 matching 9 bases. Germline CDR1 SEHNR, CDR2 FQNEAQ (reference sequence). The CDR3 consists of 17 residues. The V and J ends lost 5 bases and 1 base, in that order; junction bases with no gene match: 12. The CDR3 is CASSPPFLAGPSYEQYF. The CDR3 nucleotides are TGTGCCAGCAGCCCCCCCTTTCTAGCGGGACCGTCCTACGAGCAGTACTTC.

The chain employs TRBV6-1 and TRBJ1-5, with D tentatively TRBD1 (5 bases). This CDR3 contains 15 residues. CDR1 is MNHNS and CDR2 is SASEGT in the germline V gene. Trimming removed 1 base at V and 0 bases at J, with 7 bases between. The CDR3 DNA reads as TGTGCCAGCAGTGAAGGGGGCTATAGCAATCAGCCCCAGCATTTT. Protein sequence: CASSEGGYSNQPQHF.

The CDR3 region is CASSSPSSGRGNEQFF. In DNA, the CDR3 is TGTGCCAGCAGTTCCCCTAGTAGCGGGAGGGGGAATGAGCAGTTCTTC. The chain carries TRBV2 and TRBJ2-1, with 11 bases lining up with TRBD2. Germline V CDR1 and CDR2: SNHLY, FYNNEI. The CDR3 is 16 residues long. J was trimmed by 7 bases and V by 5 bases; bases with no gene match: 10.

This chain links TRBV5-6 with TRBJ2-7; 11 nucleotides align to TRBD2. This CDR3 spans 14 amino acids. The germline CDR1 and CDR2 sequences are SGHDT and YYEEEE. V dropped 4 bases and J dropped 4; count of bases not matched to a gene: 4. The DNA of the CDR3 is TGTGCCAGCAGCCTACTAGCGGGAGATTACGAGCAGTACTTC. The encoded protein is CASSLLAGDYEQYF.

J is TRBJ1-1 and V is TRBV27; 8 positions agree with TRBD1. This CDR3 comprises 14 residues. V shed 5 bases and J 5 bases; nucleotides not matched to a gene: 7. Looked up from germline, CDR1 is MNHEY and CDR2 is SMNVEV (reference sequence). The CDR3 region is CASSLTGVGTEAFF. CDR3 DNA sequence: TGTGCCAGCAGTCTGACAGGGGTCGGGACTGAAGCTTTCTTT.

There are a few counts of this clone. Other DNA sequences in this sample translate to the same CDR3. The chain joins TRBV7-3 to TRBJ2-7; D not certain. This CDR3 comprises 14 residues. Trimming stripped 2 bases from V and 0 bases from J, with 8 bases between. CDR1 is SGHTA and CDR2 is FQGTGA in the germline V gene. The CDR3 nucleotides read TGTGCCAGCAGCTTAGGTCCGGGCTCCTACGAGCAGTACTTC. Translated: CASSLGPGSYEQYF. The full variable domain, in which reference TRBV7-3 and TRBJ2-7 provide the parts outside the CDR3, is GAGVSQTPSNKVTEKGKYVELRCDPISGHTALYWYRQSLGQGPEFLIYFQGTGAADDSGLPNDRFFAVRPEGSVSTLKIQRTERGDSAVYLCASSLGPGSYEQYFGPGTRLTVT.

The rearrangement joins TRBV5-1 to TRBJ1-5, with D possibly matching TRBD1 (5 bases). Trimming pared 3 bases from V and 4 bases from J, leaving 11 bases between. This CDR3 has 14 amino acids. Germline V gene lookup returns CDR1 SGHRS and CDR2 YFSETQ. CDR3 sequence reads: CASSSMGGNQPQHF. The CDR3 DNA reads TGCGCCAGCAGCTCGATGGGGGGGAATCAGCCCCAGCATTTT.